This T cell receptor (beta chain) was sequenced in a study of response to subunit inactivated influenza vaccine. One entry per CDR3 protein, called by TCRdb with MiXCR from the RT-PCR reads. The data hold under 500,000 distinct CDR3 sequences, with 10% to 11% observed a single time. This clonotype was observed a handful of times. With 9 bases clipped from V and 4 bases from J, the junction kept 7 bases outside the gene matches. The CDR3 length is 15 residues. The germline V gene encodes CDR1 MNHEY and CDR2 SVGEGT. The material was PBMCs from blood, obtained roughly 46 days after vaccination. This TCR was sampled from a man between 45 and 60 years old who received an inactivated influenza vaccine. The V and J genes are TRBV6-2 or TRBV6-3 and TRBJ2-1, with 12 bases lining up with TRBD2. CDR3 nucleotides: TGTGCCAGTACCCTAGCGGGAGGGGGATACAATGAGCAGTTCTTC. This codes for CASTLAGGGYNEQFF.